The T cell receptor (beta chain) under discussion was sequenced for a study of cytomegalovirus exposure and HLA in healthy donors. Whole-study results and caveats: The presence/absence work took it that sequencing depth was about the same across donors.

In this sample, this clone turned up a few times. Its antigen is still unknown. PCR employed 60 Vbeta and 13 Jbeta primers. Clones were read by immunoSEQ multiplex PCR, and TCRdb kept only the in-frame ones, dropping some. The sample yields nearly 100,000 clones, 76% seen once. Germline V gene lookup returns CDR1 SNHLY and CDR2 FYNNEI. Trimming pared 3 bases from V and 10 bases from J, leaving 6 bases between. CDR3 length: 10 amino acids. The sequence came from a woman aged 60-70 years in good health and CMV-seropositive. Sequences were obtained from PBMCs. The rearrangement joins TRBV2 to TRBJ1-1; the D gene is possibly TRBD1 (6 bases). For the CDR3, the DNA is TGTGCCAGCAGTGACAGGGGAGCTTTCTTT. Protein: CASSDRGAFF.